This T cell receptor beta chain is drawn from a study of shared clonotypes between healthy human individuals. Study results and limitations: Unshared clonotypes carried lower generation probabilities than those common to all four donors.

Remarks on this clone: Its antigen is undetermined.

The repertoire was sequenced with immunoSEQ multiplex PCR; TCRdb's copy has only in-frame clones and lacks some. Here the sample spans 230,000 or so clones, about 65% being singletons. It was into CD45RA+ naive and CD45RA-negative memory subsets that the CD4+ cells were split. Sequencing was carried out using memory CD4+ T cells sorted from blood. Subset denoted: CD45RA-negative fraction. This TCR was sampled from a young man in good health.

The CDR3 protein is CASLPTGLNNQPQHF. As DNA, the CDR3 is TGTGCCAGCTTACCGACAGGGCTTAACAATCAGCCCCAGCATTTT. The rearrangement uses TRBV19 and TRBJ1-5, with TRBD1 matching 7 bases. The V gene's germline CDR1 is LNHDA and CDR2 SQIVND (reference sequence). CDR3 length: 15 amino acids. J was trimmed by 3 bases and V by 9 bases; bases with no gene match: 11.